One and the same sample provided the 31 T cell receptor beta chains below, sequenced in a study of blood T cell repertoires in COVID-19. Assay used: immunoSEQ multiplex PCR; TCRdb lists only in-frame clones, some missing. This repertoire shows about 120,000 clones, roughly 91% found once; its top ten account for less than 5.5%. The sample was peripheral blood. The receptors shown here come from a man between 60 and 75 years old with COVID-19, enrolled during active disease.

V usage is TRBV5-1 and J usage is TRBJ2-7, with 10 bases aligning to TRBD2. The CDR3 spans 16 residues. V trimming: 2 bases; J trimming: 4 bases; junction bases outside the gene matches: 9. Germline CDR1 SGHRS, CDR2 YFSETQ. The CDR3 nucleotides read TGCGCCAGCAGCTTAACCAGGACTAGCGGTACGTACGAGCAGTACTTC. Translation gives CASSLTRTSGTYEQYF. The whole variable domain, filled in from reference TRBV5-1 and TRBJ2-7, reads KAGVTQTPRYLIKTRGQQVTLSCSPISGHRSVSWYQQTPGQGLQFLFEYFSETQRNKGNFPGRFSGRQFSNSRSEMNVSTLELGDSALYLCASSLTRTSGTYEQYFGPGTRLTVT.

The rearrangement uses TRBV6-5 and TRBJ2-2; 10 nucleotides match TRBD1. The junction had 8 bases not matched to a gene; V was cut back by 8 bases and J by 8 bases. The germline V gene encodes CDR1 MNHEY and CDR2 SVGAGI. This CDR3 has 14 amino acids. The CDR3, as DNA: TGTGCCAGCCTTCATGACAGGGGGCCTGGGGAGCTGTTTTTT. This translates into CASLHDRGPGELFF.

The rearrangement joins TRBV5-1 to TRBJ1-1; 8 nucleotides agree with TRBD1. Germline CDR1 reads SGHRS; CDR2 reads YFSETQ. With V trimmed by 0 bases and J by 2 bases, 6 bases remained unmatched. This CDR3 has 16 amino acids. The CDR3 region is CASSLGFRGPNTEAFF. The CDR3 DNA reads as TGCGCCAGCAGCTTGGGTTTCAGGGGGCCTAACACTGAAGCTTTCTTT.

The chain is built from TRBV12-5 and TRBJ2-7, with 7 positions matching TRBD1. The CDR3 sequence is 13 residues long. Germline CDR1 reads LGHNT; CDR2 reads FRNRAP. With V trimmed by 6 bases and J by 2 bases, 4 bases remained unmatched. The CDR3: CASGWDSPYEQYF. The CDR3 nucleotides read TGTGCTAGTGGCTGGGACAGTCCCTACGAGCAGTACTTC.

The chain recombines TRBV3-1 (or the pseudogene TRBV3-2) with TRBJ2-2; TRBD2 aligns across 8 bases. CDR1 is LGHDT and CDR2 is YNNKEL in the germline V gene (reference sequence). V shed 0 bases and J 4 bases; nucleotides not matched to a gene: 7. The CDR3 is made up of 17 amino acids. DNA for the CDR3: TGTGCCAGCAGCCAAGATCATGGGACTAGGAGCACCGGGGAGCTGTTTTTT. It specifies CASSQDHGTRSTGELFF.

The chain combines TRBV7-2 with TRBJ1-5, with D perhaps TRBD1 (6 bases). This CDR3 has 15 amino acids. V was pared by 7 bases and J by 2 bases, with 15 bases between. Germline CDR1 is SGHTA and CDR2 is FQGNSA. The CDR3 protein is CASTGGQGGNQPQHF. The CDR3 coding sequence is TGTGCCAGCACCGGGGGGCAGGGTGGCAATCAGCCCCAGCATTTT.

The chain has TRBV7-2 and TRBJ2-2; 9 nucleotides agree with TRBD2. After removal of 4 bases from V and 1 base from J, the junction contained 13 bases not matched to a gene. This CDR3 has 19 amino acids. The germline V gene encodes CDR1 SGHTA and CDR2 FQGNSA. The CDR3 region is CASSSPGLARYGNTGELFF. In DNA form, the CDR3 reads TGTGCCAGCAGCTCCCCGGGACTAGCCAGATACGGGAACACCGGGGAGCTGTTTTTT.

V is TRBV10-3 and J is TRBJ1-1; 7 bases match TRBD1. The V gene's germline CDR1 is ENHRY and CDR2 SYGVKD. With V trimmed by 2 bases and J by 3 bases, 6 bases remained unmatched. This CDR3 is 15 amino acids long. The CDR3 is CAISERPTGDTEAFF. CDR3 bases: TGTGCCATCAGTGAGAGGCCCACAGGGGACACTGAAGCTTTCTTT.

The genes are TRBV3-1 (or the pseudogene TRBV3-2) and TRBJ1-6, with D perhaps TRBD1 (5 bases). V was trimmed by 1 base and J by 7 bases, leaving 14 bases between them. Germline V gives CDR1 LGHDT, CDR2 YNNKEL (reference sequence). The CDR3 is 16 residues long. CDR3 nucleotides: TGTGCCAGCAGCCAAGTCCTCAGGGTTAGGAATTCACCCCTCCACTTT. This translates into CASSQVLRVRNSPLHF.

The CDR3 is CASSTRDTSYEQYF. The CDR3 DNA follows: TGTGCCAGCAGCACTCGGGACACCTCCTACGAGCAGTACTTC. This chain links TRBV11-2 with TRBJ2-7; D perhaps matches TRBD1 (6 bases). CDR3 length: 14 residues. The V gene's germline CDR1 is SGHAT and CDR2 FQNNGV. V was shortened by 5 bases and J by 0 bases, with 11 bases between the two germline ends.

As DNA, the CDR3 is TGTGCCACCAGCGCCTCCCTGGGGACAGGGAACTATGGCTACACCTTC. Residues: CATSASLGTGNYGYTF. J is TRBJ1-2 and V is TRBV15; 9 positions match TRBD1. The germline V gene encodes CDR1 LNHNV and CDR2 YYDKDF (reference sequence). The CDR3 loop spans 16 amino acids. The V and J ends lost 5 bases and 2 bases, in that order; junction bases with no gene match: 9.

The chain has TRBV7-3 and TRBJ2-2; perhaps TRBD1 as D (6 bases). The germline V gene has CDR1 SGHTA and CDR2 FQGTGA. The CDR3 runs to 16 residues. Trimming took 5 bases from V and 0 from J, leaving 13 bases between them. This CDR3 reads CASSLWTEPNTGELFF. The CDR3 DNA sequence: TGTGCCAGCAGCCTATGGACAGAGCCGAACACCGGGGAGCTGTTTTTT.

The chain is built from TRBV6-6 and TRBJ2-7, with 9 bases lining up with TRBD1. The V gene end was trimmed by 4 bases and the J gene end by 2 bases; junction bases not matched to a gene: 9. Germline loops: CDR1 MNHNY, CDR2 SVGAGI (reference sequence). This CDR3 is 16 amino acids long. In DNA, the CDR3 is TGTGCCAGCAGTTTCCCACTTGGGACAGGGACCTACGAGCAGTACTTC. It yields the protein CASSFPLGTGTYEQYF.

The chain employs TRBV5-6 and TRBJ2-5; 11 nucleotides align to TRBD2. This CDR3 has 13 residues. V dropped 4 bases and J dropped 10; count of bases not matched to a gene: 6. Germline CDR1 SGHDT, CDR2 YYEEEE. The DNA for the CDR3 is TGTGCCAGCAGCCCCCCGACTAGCGGGGACCAGTACTTC. Residues: CASSPPTSGDQYF.

The CDR3 nucleotides are TGTGCCAGCTCACCCCTTCGAGGGAACACTGAAGCTTTCTTT. Its translation is CASSPLRGNTEAFF. This chain links TRBV18 with TRBJ1-1; D is unclear. The CDR3 runs 14 residues. V was cut by 3 bases and J by 1 base, with 9 bases left in between. Germline V gives CDR1 KGHSH, CDR2 LQKENI.

V gene TRBV30 combines with J gene TRBJ1-1; D is possibly TRBD1 (6 bases). Germline values: CDR1 GTSNPN, CDR2 SVGIG (reference sequence). V was cut by 4 bases and J by 1 base, with 13 bases left in between. This CDR3 is 14 amino acids long. The CDR3 sequence is CAWIMTGKNTEAFF. For the CDR3, the DNA is TGTGCCTGGATCATGACAGGAAAGAACACTGAAGCTTTCTTT.

The chain employs TRBV10-2 and TRBJ2-2; a weak D match, TRBD2 (6 bases). The germline V gene encodes CDR1 WSHSY and CDR2 SAAADI. V was cut by 6 bases and J by 7 bases, with 15 bases left in between. This CDR3 region has 14 residues. The CDR3 spells CASRVAGKGGELFF. The DNA for the CDR3 is TGCGCCAGCAGGGTGGCGGGGAAGGGCGGGGAGCTGTTTTTT.

This clone was picked up one time. J is TRBJ2-3 and V is TRBV10-1, with D possibly TRBD2 on 6 matching bases. CDR3 length equals 17 residues. Trimming pared 0 bases from V and 1 base from J, leaving 14 bases between. Germline CDR1 is WNHNN and CDR2 is SYGVQD (reference sequence). The CDR3 sequence is CASSESPGRLGTDTQYF. The DNA of the CDR3 is TGCGCCAGCAGTGAGTCGCCAGGGAGGTTAGGCACAGATACGCAGTATTTT.

J is TRBJ1-6 and V is TRBV7-2; D remains unclear. Germline CDR1 is SGHTA and CDR2 is FQGNSA. The CDR3 spans 13 residues. V shed 0 bases and J shed 16 bases, with 13 bases lying between them. The CDR3 DNA sequence: TGTGCCAGCAGCTTAGCTGGATCGGGGAGACTCCACTTT. It yields the protein CASSLAGSGRLHF. The entire variable domain, with the rest obtained from reference TRBV7-2 and TRBJ1-6, is as follows: GAGVSQSPSNKVTEKGKDVELRCDPISGHTALYWYRQSLGQGLEFLIYFQGNSAPDKSGLPSDRFSAERTGGSVSTLTIQRTQQEDSAVYLCASSLAGSGRLHFGNGTRLTVT.

This chain joins TRBV3-1 (or the pseudogene TRBV3-2) and TRBJ1-2, with 7 bases matching TRBD1. CDR1 and CDR2 (germline): LGHDT, YNNKEL (reference sequence). This CDR3 contains 13 residues. J gave up 7 bases and V 4 bases, and 6 bases lay outside the gene matches. The CDR3 DNA reads as TGTGCCAGCAGCCCCCGGGGACAGAGTGGCTACACCTTC. Its protein is CASSPRGQSGYTF.

The chain links TRBV6-1 to TRBJ1-5; 8 bases agree with TRBD1. Trimming took 4 bases from V and 3 from J; bases not matched to a gene: 11. The CDR3 extends over 17 amino acids. The germline gives CDR1 MNHNS, CDR2 SASEGT. CDR3 sequence reads: CASSATPTGVFNQPQHF. For the CDR3, the DNA is TGTGCCAGCAGTGCAACACCGACAGGGGTATTCAATCAGCCCCAGCATTTT.

V is TRBV9 and J is TRBJ2-3; TRBD2 is a possible D gene (6 bases). Germline CDR1 and CDR2: SGDLS and YYNGEE. V was pared by 2 bases and J by 1 base, with 11 bases between. The CDR3 is 15 amino acids. CDR3 coding DNA: TGTGCCAGCAGCGTGCAGACTAGGGGCACAGATACGCAGTATTTT. Translating gives CASSVQTRGTDTQYF.

This chain connects TRBV27 to TRBJ2-7, with D perhaps matching TRBD2 (5 bases). V was shortened by 8 bases and J by 6 bases, with 23 bases between the two germline ends. Per germline, CDR1 MNHEY and CDR2 SMNVEV (reference sequence). CDR3 size: 15 residues. The CDR3 sequence: CASGRASGYPPEQYF. The CDR3, as DNA: TGTGCCAGCGGCCGTGCTTCGGGGTACCCACCCGAGCAGTACTTC.

The rearrangement links TRBV3-1 (or the pseudogene TRBV3-2) to TRBJ1-5; 7 bases are shared with TRBD1. V was clipped by 4 bases and J by 0 bases; unmatched bases: 3. This CDR3 spans 15 amino acids. Germline loops: CDR1 LGHDT, CDR2 YNNKEL (reference sequence). The CDR3 DNA sequence: TGTGCCAGCAGCCTCGGGACAGATAGCAATCAGCCCCAGCATTTT. This codes for CASSLGTDSNQPQHF.

This clone has more than one count but fewer than ten. CDR3 sequence reads: CASSFTGGPEPQHF. CDR3 nucleotide sequence: TGCGCCAGCAGCTTTACAGGGGGCCCAGAGCCCCAGCATTTT. The V call is TRBV5-1, the J call TRBJ1-5, with 9 nucleotides matching TRBD1. CDR3 size: 14 residues. The germline CDR1 and CDR2 sequences are SGHRS and YFSETQ. With V trimmed by 2 bases and J by 8 bases, 5 bases remained unmatched.

The rearrangement links TRBV5-1 to TRBJ1-5; D is possibly TRBD1 (5 bases). The germline V and J ends were trimmed by 1 base and 1 base, with 12 bases remaining between them. Germline-derived CDR1 and CDR2 are SGHRS and YFSETQ. The CDR3 loop spans 16 amino acids. The CDR3 spells CASSLSGLGSNQPQHF. DNA for the CDR3: TGCGCCAGCAGCTTGTCAGGGTTAGGCAGCAATCAGCCCCAGCATTTT.

This clone was seen a handful of times. This rearrangement joins TRBV6-5 to TRBJ2-1, with D perhaps TRBD2 (7 bases). The V end was cut by 5 bases, the J end by 6 bases, with 17 bases between. CDR3 length: 15 residues. Germline loops: CDR1 MNHEY, CDR2 SVGAGI. CDR3 sequence (DNA): TGTGCCAGCAGTAGGGAGGGGGGGCGCGGCAATGAGCAGTTCTTC. This gives the protein CASSREGGRGNEQFF.

This sequence joins TRBV6-5 and TRBJ1-2; D unclear. With 5 bases removed from V and 0 bases from J, the gap between germline ends came to 7 bases. Germline V lookup: CDR1 MNHEY, CDR2 SVGAGI. The CDR3 totals 13 residues. The CDR3 nucleotides are TGTGCCAGCAGTACCACAGCTAACTATGGCTACACCTTC. Protein sequence: CASSTTANYGYTF.

This clone is a singleton in its sample. This CDR3 is CASRDTNTGELFF. The CDR3 DNA follows: TGTGCCAGTAGGGACACTAACACCGGGGAGCTGTTTTTT. The rearrangement links TRBV6-5 to TRBJ2-2; D is possibly TRBD1 (6 bases). The CDR3 is 13 amino acids. The V end lost 9 bases, the J end lost 2 bases, and 10 bases lay between the germline ends. The germline gives CDR1 MNHEY, CDR2 SVGAGI.

The rearrangement joins TRBV30 to TRBJ1-6; TRBD1 agrees at 9 bases. V shed 4 bases and J 10 bases; nucleotides not matched to a gene: 11. Germline V gives CDR1 GTSNPN, CDR2 SVGIG (reference sequence). There are 15 residues in the CDR3. CDR3 nucleotides: TGTGCCTGGACCAAACAGGGGGCCCGATGGTCACCCCTCCACTTT. Encoded protein: CAWTKQGARWSPLHF.

The V and J genes are TRBV6-1 and TRBJ1-2, with D perhaps matching TRBD1 (6 bases). Trimming cost V 0 bases and J 8 bases, with 16 bases left between them. CDR3 length: 15 residues. The germline gives CDR1 MNHNS, CDR2 SASEGT. CDR3 sequence reads: CASSEALIDRRGYTF. CDR3 DNA: TGTGCCAGCAGTGAAGCGTTGATCGACAGGAGAGGCTACACCTTC.